The sequence of this T cell receptor (beta chain) was determined in a study of CD8+CD57+ T cells in acquired aplastic anemia. Notes on the study in general: Some 28 sequences, all CD8+ CDR3, were shared between patients and controls.

This CDR3 has 16 amino acids. Germline V CDR1 and CDR2: DFQATT, SNEGSKA (reference sequence). The germline V and J ends were trimmed by 0 bases and 1 base, with 14 bases remaining between them. Only a few counts were recorded for this clonotype. Antigen: not known. Individuals selected for sequencing had exhibited CD8+CD57+ cell expansion on flow cytometry. The study sampled blood from patients who had received no therapy. Genomic DNA was employed as the template in profiling TCR beta VDJ and CDR3. TCRdb re-analysed the reads in MiXCR, keeping a single row per CDR3 protein. In the table there are approximately 130,000 distinct CDR3 sequences, about 60% of which are singletons.

Source material: sorted CD4+, CD8+, or CD8+CD57+ T cells (not recorded which) from PBMCs. The TCR originated in a human donor with aplastic anemia. The rearrangement joins TRBV20-1 to TRBJ2-3; D possibly matches TRBD1 or TRBD2 (6 bases each). The CDR3 spells CSARDSGALRTDTQYF. CDR3 sequence (DNA): TGCAGTGCTAGAGATTCGGGGGCCCTCCGCACAGATACGCAGTATTTT.